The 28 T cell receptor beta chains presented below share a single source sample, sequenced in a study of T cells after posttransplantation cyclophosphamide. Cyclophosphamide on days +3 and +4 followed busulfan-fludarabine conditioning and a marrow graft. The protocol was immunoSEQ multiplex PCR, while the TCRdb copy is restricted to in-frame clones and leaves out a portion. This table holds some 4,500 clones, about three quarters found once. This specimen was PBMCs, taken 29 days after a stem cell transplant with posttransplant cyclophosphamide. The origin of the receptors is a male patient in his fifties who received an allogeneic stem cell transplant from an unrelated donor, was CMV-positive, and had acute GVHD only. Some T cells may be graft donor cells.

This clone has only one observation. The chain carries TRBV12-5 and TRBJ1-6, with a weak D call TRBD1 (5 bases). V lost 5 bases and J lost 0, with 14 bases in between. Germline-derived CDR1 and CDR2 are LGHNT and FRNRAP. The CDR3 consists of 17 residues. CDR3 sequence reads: CASGLGLPSSYNSPLHF. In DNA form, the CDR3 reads TGTGCTAGTGGTCTGGGACTCCCGAGCTCCTATAATTCACCCCTCCACTTT.

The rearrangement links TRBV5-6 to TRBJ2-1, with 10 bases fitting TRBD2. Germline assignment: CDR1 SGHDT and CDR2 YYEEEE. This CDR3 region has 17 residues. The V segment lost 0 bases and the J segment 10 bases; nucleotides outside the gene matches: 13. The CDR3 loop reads CASSLVAGLAGVEEQFF. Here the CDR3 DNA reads TGTGCCAGCAGCTTGGTAGCCGGGCTAGCGGGGGTAGAGGAGCAGTTCTTC.

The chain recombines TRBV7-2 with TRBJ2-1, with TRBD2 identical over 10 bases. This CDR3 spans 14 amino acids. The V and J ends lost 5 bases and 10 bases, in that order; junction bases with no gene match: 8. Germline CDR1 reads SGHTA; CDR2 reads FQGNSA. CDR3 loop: CASSLPSGRQEQFF. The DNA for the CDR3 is TGTGCCAGCAGCCTTCCTAGCGGGAGACAAGAGCAGTTCTTC.

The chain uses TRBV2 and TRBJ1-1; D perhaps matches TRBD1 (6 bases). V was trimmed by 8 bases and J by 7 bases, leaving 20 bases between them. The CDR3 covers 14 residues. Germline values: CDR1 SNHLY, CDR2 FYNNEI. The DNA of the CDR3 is TGTGCCAGCGTGAGACAGGCGTCAACCATTGAAGCTTTCTTT. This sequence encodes CASVRQASTIEAFF.

The chain's CDR3 is CATSSAGGPNTGELFF. The CDR3 coding sequence is TGTGCCACCAGCAGTGCGGGAGGGCCGAACACCGGGGAGCTGTTTTTT. The V and J genes are TRBV15 and TRBJ2-2; 9 bases map to TRBD2. Trimming at V came to 3 bases and at J to 0 bases, leaving 2 bases not matched to a gene. The CDR3 is made up of 16 amino acids. Looked up from germline, CDR1 is LNHNV and CDR2 is YYDKDF (reference sequence). The whole variable domain, filled in from reference TRBV15 and TRBJ2-2, reads DAMVIQNPRYQVTQFGKPVTLSCSQTLNHNVMYWYQQKSSQAPKLLFHYYDKDFNNEADTPDNFQSRRPNTSFCFLDIRSPGLGDTAMYLCATSSAGGPNTGELFFGEGSRLTVL.

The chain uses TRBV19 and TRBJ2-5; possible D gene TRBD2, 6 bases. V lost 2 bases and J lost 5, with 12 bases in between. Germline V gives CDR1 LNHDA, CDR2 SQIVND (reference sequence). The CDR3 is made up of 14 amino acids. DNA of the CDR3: TGTGCCAGTAGTATACGGGGGAGAAGGGAGACCCAGTACTTC. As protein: CASSIRGRRETQYF.

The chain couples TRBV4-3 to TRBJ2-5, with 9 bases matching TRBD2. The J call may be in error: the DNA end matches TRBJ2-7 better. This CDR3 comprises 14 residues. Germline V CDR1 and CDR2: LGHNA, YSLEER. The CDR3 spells CASSSRTSDHEQYF. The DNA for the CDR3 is TGCGCCAGCAGCTCGCGGACTAGCGACCACGAGCAGTACTTC.

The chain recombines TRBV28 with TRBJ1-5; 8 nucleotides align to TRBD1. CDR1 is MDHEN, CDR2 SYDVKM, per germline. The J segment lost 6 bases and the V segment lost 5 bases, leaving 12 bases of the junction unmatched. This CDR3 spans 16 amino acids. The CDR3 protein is CASSVFGQGFVQPQHF. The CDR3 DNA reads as TGTGCCAGCAGTGTATTCGGACAGGGTTTCGTTCAGCCCCAGCATTTT.

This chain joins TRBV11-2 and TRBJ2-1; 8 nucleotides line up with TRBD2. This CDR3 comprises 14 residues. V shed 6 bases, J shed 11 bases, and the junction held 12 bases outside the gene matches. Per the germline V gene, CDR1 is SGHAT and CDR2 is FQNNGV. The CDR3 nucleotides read TGTGCCAGCAGTTACCCGGACCCGGGGGGGAAGCAGTTCTTC. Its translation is CASSYPDPGGKQFF. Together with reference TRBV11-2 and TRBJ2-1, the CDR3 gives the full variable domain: EAGVAQSPRYKIIEKRQSVAFWCNPISGHATLYWYQQILGQGPKLLIQFQNNGVVDDSQLPKDRFSAERLKGVDSTLKIQPAKLEDSAVYLCASSYPDPGGKQFFGPGTRLTVL.

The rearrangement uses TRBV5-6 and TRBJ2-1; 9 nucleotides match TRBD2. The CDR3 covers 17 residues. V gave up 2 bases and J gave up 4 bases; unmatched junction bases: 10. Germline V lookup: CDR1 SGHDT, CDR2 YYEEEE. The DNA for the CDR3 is TGTGCCAGCAGCTTAGTGGTGACAGGACTAGCGTACAATGAGCAGTTCTTC. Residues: CASSLVVTGLAYNEQFF.

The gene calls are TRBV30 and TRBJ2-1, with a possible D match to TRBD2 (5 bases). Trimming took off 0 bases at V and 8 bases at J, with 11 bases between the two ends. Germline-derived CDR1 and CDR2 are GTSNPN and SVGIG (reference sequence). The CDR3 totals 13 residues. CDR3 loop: CAWSVGASHEQFF. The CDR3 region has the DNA TGTGCCTGGAGTGTGGGAGCGTCCCATGAGCAGTTCTTC. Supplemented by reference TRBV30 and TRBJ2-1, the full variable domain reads SQTIHQWPATLVQPVGSPLSLECTVEGTSNPNLYWYRQAAGRGLQLLFYSVGIGQISSEVPQNLSASRPQDRQFILSSKKLLLSDSGFYLCAWSVGASHEQFFGPGTRLTVL.

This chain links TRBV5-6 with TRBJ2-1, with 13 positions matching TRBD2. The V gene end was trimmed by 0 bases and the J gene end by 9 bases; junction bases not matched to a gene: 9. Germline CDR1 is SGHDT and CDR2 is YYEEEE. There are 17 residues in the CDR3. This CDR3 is CASSLVGGLAGAGEQFF. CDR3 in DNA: TGTGCCAGCAGCTTGGTGGGCGGACTAGCGGGAGCCGGTGAGCAGTTCTTC. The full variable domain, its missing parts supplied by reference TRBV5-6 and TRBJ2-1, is DAGVTQSPTHLIKTRGQQVTLRCSPKSGHDTVSWYQQALGQGPQFIFQYYEEEERQRGNFPDRFSGHQFPNYSSELNVNALLLGDSALYLCASSLVGGLAGAGEQFFGPGTRLTVL.

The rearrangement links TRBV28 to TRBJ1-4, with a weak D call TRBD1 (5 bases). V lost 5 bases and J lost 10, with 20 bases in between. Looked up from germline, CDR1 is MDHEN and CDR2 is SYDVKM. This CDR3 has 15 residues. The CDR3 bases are TGTGCCAGCAGTCCCGGGACTCTCAATTCGGGAAAACTGTTTTTT. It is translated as CASSPGTLNSGKLFF.

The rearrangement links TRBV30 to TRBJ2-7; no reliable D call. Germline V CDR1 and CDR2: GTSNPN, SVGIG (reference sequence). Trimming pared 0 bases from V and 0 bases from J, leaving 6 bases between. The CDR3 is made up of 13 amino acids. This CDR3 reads CAWSVQHSYEQYF. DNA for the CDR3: TGTGCCTGGAGTGTACAGCACTCCTACGAGCAGTACTTC.

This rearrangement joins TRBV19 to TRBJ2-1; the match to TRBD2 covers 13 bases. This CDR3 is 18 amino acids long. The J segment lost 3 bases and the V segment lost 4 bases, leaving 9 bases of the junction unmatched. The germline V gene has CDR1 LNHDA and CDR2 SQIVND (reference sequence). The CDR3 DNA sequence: TGTGCCAGTAGTACCCTCCCCGGACTAGCGGGAGTCTACAATGAGCAGTTCTTC. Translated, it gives CASSTLPGLAGVYNEQFF.

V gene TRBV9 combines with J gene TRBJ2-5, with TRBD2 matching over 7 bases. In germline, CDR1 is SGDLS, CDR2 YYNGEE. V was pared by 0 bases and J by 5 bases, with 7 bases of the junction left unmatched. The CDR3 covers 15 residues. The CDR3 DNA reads TGTGCCAGCAGCGTAGGGGGGGGGATTACTGAGACCCAGTACTTC. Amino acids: CASSVGGGITETQYF.

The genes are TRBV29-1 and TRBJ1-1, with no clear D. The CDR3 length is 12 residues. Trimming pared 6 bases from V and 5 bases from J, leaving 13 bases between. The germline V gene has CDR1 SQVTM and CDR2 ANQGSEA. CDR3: CSVQRQPTEAFF. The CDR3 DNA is TGCAGCGTGCAGCGGCAGCCGACTGAAGCTTTCTTT.

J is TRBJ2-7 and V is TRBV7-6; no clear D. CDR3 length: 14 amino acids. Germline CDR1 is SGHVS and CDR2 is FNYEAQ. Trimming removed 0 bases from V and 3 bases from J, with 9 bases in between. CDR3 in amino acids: CASSLAGEFYEQYF. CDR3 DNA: TGTGCCAGCAGCTTAGCCGGAGAATTCTACGAGCAGTACTTC.

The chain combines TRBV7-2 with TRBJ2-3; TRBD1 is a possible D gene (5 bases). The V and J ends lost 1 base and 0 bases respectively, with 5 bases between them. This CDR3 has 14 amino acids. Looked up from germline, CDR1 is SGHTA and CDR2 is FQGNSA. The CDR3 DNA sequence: TGTGCCAGCAGCTTAGAGGGGAGCACAGATACGCAGTATTTT. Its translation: CASSLEGSTDTQYF.

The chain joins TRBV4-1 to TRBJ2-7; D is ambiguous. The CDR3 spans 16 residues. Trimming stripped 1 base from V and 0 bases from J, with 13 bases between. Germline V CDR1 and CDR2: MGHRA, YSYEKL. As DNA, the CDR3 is TGCGCCAGCAGCCAAGGTCCGAGTGCAACCTCCTACGAGCAGTACTTC. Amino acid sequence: CASSQGPSATSYEQYF.

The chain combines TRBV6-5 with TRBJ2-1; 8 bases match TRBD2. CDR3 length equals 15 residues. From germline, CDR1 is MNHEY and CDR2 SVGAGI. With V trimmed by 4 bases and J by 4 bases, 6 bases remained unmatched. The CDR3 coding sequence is TGTGCCAGCAGTTCCAATAGCGGGGTATACAATGAGCAGTTCTTC. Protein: CASSSNSGVYNEQFF.

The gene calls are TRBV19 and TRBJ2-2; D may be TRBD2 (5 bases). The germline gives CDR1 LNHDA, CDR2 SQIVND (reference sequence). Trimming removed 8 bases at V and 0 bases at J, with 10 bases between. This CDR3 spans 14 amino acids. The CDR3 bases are TGTGCCAGTCAGGACTTATCGAACACCGGGGAGCTGTTTTTT. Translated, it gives CASQDLSNTGELFF.

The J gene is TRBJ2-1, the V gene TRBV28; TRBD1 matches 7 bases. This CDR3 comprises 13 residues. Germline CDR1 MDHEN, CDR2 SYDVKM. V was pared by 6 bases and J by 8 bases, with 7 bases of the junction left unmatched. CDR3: CASRGTGVDEQFF. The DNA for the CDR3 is TGTGCCAGCAGGGGTACAGGGGTCGATGAGCAGTTCTTC.

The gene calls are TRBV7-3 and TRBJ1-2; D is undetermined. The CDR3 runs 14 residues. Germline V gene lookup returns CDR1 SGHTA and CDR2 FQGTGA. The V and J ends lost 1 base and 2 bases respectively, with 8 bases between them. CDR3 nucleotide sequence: TGTGCCAGCAGCTTAATAGGCGGGAACTATGGCTACACCTTC. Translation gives CASSLIGGNYGYTF.

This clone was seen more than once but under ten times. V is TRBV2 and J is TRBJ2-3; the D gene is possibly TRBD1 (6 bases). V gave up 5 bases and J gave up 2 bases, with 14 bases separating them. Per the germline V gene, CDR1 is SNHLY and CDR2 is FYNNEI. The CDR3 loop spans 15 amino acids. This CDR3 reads CASSSGTLFTDTQYF. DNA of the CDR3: TGTGCCAGCAGTTCCGGGACACTCTTCACAGATACGCAGTATTTT.

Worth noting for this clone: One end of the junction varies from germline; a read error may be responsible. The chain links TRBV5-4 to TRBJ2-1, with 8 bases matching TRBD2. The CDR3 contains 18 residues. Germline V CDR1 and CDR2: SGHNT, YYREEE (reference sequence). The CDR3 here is CASSQDRTGGDRVDEQFF. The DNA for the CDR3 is TGCGCCAGCAGCCAAGATCGGACGGGGGGGGACCGGGTGGATGAGCAGTTCTTC.

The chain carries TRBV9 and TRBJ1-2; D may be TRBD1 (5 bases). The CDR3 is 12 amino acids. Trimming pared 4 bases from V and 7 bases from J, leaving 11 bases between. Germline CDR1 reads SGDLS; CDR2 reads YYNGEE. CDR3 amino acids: CASSQNRIGYTF. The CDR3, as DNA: TGTGCCAGCAGCCAAAACAGGATTGGCTACACCTTC.

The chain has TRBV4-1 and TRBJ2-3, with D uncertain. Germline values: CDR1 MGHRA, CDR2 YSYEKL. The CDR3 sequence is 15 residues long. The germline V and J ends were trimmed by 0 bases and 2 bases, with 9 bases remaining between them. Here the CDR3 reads CASSQETPSTDTQYF. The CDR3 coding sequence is TGCGCCAGCAGCCAAGAAACACCCTCCACAGATACGCAGTATTTT.